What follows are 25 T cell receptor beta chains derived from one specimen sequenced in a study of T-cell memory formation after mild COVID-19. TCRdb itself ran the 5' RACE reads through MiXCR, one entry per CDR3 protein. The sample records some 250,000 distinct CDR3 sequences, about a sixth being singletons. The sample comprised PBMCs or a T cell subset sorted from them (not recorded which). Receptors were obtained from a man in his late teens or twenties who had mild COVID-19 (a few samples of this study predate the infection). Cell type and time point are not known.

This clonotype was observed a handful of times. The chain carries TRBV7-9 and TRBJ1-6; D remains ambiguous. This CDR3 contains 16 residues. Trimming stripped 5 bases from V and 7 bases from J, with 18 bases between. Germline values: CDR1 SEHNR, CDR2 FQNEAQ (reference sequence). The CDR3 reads CASSPPTVAINSPLHF. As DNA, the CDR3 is TGTGCCAGCAGCCCCCCCACGGTGGCGATAAATTCACCCCTCCACTTT.

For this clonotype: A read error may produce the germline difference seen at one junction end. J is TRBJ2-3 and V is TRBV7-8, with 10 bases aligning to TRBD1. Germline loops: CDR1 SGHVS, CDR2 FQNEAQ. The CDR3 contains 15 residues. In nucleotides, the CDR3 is TGTGACAGCAGCTTAGCGGGACAGGGGACAGATACGCAGTATTTT. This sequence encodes CDSSLAGQGTDTQYF.

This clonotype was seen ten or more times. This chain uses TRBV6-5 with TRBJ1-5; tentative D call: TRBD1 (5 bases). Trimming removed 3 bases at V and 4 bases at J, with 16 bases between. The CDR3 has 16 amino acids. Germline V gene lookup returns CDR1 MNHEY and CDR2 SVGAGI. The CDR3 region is CASSYAGTGRNQPQHF. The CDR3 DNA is TGTGCCAGCAGTTATGCCGGGACGGGTAGGAATCAGCCCCAGCATTTT.

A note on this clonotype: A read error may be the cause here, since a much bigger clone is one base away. In DNA, the CDR3 is TGCGCCAGCAGCTCGGGACTAGCGGATGCAGATACGCAGTATTTT. This translates into CASSSGLADADTQYF. The genes are TRBV5-1 and TRBJ2-3; 11 bases map to TRBD2. Looked up from germline, CDR1 is SGHRS and CDR2 is YFSETQ. Losses at the gene ends were 3 bases for V and 4 bases for J; bases not matched to a gene: 4. This CDR3 contains 15 residues.

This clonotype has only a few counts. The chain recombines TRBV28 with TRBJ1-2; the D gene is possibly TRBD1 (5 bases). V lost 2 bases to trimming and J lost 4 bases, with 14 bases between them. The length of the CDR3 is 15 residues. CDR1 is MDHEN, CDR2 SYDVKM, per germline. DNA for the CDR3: TGTGCCAGCAGTTTAACCGGGGCTGGTAGCTATGGCTACACCTTC. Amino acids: CASSLTGAGSYGYTF.

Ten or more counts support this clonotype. The CDR3 region has the DNA TGTGCCATAGGGACTAGCGGAAGGGAGACCCAGTACTTC. It translates to CAIGTSGRETQYF. The V gene is TRBV10-3, the J gene TRBJ2-5; TRBD2 matches at 11 bases. The germline V gene encodes CDR1 ENHRY and CDR2 SYGVKD. V lost 9 bases and J lost 5; bases outside the gene matches: 5. The CDR3 is 13 amino acids.

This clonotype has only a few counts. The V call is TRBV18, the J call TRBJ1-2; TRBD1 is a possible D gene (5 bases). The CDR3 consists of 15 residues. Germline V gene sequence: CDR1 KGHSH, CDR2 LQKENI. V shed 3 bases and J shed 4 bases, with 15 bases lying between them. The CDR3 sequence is CASSPGEGPTYGYTF. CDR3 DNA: TGTGCCAGCTCACCGGGGGAGGGCCCTACCTATGGCTACACCTTC.

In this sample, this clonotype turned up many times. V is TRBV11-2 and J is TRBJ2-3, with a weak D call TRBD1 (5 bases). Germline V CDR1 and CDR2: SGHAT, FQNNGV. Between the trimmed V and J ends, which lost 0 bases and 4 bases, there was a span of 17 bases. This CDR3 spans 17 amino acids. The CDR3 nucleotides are TGTGCCAGCAGCTTAGATGTCGGCAGGGCTCGAGCAGATACGCAGTATTTT. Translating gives CASSLDVGRARADTQYF.

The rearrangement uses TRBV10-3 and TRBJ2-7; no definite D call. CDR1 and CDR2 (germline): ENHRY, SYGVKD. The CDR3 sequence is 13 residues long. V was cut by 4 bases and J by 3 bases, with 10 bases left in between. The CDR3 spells CAISGATGYEQYF. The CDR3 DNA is TGTGCCATCAGTGGCGCGACCGGCTACGAGCAGTACTTC.

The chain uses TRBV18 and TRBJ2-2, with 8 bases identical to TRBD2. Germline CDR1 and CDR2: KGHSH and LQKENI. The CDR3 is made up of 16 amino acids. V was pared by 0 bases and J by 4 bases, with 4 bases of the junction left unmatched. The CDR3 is CASSPPTGGRTGELFF. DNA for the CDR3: TGTGCCAGCTCACCACCGACGGGGGGGCGCACCGGGGAGCTGTTTTTT.

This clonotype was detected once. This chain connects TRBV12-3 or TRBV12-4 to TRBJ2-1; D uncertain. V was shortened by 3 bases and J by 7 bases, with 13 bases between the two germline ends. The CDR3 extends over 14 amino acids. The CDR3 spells CASSFGGFINEQFF. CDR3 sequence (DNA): TGTGCCAGCAGTTTCGGTGGTTTTATAAATGAGCAGTTCTTC.

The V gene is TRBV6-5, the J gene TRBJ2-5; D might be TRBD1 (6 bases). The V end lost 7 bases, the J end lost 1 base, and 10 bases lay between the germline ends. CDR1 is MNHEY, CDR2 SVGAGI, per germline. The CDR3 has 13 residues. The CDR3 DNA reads TGTGCCAGCAAACAGGGCTCCCAAGAGACCCAGTACTTC. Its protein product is CASKQGSQETQYF.

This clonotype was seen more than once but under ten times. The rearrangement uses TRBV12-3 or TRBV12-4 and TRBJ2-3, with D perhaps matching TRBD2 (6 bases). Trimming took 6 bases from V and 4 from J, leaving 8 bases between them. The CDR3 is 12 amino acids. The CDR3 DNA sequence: TGTGCCAGCAGGTGGGGGGCAGATACGCAGTATTTT. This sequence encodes CASRWGADTQYF.

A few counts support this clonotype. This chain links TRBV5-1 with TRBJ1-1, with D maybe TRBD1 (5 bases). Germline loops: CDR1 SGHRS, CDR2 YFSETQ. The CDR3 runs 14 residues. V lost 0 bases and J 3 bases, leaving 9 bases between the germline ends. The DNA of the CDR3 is TGCGCCAGCAGCTTGGGGCGGGGGGACACTGAAGCTTTCTTT. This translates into CASSLGRGDTEAFF.

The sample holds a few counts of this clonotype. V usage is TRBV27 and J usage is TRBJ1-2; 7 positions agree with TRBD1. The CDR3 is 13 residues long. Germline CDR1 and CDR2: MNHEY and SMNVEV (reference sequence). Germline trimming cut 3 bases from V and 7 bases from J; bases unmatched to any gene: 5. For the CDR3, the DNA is TGTGCCAGCAGTTTCAGACAGGGCCTTGGCTACACCTTC. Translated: CASSFRQGLGYTF.

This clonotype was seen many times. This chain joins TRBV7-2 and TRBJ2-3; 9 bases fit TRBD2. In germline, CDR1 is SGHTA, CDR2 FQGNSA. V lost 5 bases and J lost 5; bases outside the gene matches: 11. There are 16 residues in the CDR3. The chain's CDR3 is CASSPGWRGGGDTQYF. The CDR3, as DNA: TGTGCCAGCAGCCCAGGGTGGCGGGGGGGAGGAGATACGCAGTATTTT.

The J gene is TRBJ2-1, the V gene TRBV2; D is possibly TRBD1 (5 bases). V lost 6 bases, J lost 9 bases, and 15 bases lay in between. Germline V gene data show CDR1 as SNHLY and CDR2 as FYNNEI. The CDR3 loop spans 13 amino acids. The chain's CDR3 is CASRQGVLSEQFF. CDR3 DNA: TGTGCCAGCAGGCAAGGGGTTCTAAGTGAGCAGTTCTTC.

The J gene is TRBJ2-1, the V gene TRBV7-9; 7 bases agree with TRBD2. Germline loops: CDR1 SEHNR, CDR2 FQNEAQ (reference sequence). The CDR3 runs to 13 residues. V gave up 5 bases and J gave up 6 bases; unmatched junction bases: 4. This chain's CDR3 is CASSPGLGNEQFF. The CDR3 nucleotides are TGTGCCAGCAGCCCCGGACTAGGCAATGAGCAGTTCTTC.

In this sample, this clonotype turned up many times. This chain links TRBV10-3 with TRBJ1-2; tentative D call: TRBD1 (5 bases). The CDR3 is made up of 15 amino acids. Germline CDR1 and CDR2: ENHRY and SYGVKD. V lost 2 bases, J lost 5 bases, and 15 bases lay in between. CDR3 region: CAISERPGTEYGYTF. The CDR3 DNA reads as TGTGCCATCAGTGAGCGACCCGGGACGGAGTATGGCTACACCTTC.

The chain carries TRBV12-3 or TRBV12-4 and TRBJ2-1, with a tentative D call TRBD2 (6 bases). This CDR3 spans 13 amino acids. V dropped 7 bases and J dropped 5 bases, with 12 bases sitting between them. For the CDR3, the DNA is TGTGCCAGCACCCAGACTAGGAACAATGAGCAGTTCTTC. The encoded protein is CASTQTRNNEQFF.

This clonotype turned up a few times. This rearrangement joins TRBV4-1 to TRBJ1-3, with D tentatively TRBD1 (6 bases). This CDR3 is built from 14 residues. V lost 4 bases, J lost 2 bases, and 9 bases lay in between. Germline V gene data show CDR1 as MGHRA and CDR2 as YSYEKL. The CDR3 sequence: CASSRSGAGNTIYF. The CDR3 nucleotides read TGCGCCAGCAGCCGTTCAGGGGCTGGAAACACCATATATTTT.

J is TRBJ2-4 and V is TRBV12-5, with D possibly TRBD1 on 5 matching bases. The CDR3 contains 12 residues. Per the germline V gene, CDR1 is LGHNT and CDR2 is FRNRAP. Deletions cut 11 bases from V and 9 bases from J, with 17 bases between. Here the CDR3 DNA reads TGTGCTGCCCCTTTCAGGGCCAGCATTCAGTACTTC. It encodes CAAPFRASIQYF.

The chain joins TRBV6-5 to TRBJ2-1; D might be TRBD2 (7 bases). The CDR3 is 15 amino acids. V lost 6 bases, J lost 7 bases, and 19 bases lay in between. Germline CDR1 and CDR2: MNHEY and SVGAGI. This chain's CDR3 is CASSLRGPGGNEQFF. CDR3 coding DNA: TGTGCCAGCAGCCTCCGGGGGCCGGGAGGTAATGAGCAGTTCTTC.

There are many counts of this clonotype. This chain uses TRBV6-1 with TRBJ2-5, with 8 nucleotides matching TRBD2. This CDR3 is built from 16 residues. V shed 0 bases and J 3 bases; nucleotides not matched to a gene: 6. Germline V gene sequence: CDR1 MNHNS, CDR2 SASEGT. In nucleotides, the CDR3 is TGTGCCAGCAGTGAAGCGATCGGTAGCGGGGAAGAGACCCAGTACTTC. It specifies CASSEAIGSGEETQYF.

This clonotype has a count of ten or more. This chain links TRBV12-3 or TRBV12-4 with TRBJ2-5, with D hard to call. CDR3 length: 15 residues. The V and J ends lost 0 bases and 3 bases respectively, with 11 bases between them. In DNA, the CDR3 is TGTGCCAGCAGTTTAGCAACCGCCCAAGAAGAGACCCAGTACTTC. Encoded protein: CASSLATAQEETQYF.